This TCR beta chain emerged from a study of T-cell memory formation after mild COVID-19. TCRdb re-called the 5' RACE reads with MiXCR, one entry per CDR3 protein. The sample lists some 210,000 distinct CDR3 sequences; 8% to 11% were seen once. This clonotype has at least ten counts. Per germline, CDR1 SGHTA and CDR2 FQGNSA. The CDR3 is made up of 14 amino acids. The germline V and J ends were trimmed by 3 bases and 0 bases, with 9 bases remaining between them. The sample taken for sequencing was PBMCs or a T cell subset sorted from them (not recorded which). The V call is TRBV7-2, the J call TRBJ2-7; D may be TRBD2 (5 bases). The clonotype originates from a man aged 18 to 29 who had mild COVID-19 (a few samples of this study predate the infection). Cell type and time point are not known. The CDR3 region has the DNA TGTGCCAGCAGCTTCTCGGGGAGCTCCTACGAGCAGTACTTC. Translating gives CASSFSGSSYEQYF.